The 24 T cell receptor beta chains reported below all come from one sample, sequenced in a study of blood T cells in healthy people across ages. Sample-barcoded 5' priming and a J-beta primer mix drove a second PCR of roughly 7 to 11 cycles. TCRdb re-called the 5' RACE reads with MiXCR, one entry per CDR3 protein. This sample has hundreds of thousands of distinct CDR3 sequences, with 25% to 30% found just once. The material sequenced was blood. These receptors all stem from a woman of 80 years or more in good health.

The chain has TRBV11-2 and TRBJ2-1; 10 bases are shared with TRBD2. V trimming: 4 bases; J trimming: 5 bases; junction bases outside the gene matches: 5. CDR1 is SGHAT and CDR2 is FQNNGV in the germline V gene. There are 15 residues in the CDR3. CDR3 sequence (DNA): TGTGCCAGCAGCTACCTAGCGGGAGTCGACAATGAGCAGTTCTTC. Translated, it gives CASSYLAGVDNEQFF. The full variable domain, in which reference TRBV11-2 and TRBJ2-1 provide the parts outside the CDR3, is EAGVAQSPRYKIIEKRQSVAFWCNPISGHATLYWYQQILGQGPKLLIQFQNNGVVDDSQLPKDRFSAERLKGVDSTLKIQPAKLEDSAVYLCASSYLAGVDNEQFFGPGTRLTVL.

A few counts support this clonotype. The V call is TRBV28, the J call TRBJ2-6, with a weak D call TRBD2 (5 bases). The CDR3 covers 14 residues. Trimming shortened V by 11 bases and J by 0 bases, and 11 bases separated the two germline ends. Germline CDR1 is MDHEN and CDR2 is SYDVKM. Here the CDR3 DNA reads TGTGCCGCGGCGAGGGACTCTGGGGCCAACGTCCTGACTTTC. Its translation is CAAARDSGANVLTF.

Of note for this clonotype: The junction shows a germline mismatch at one end, possibly a read error. The J gene is TRBJ1-2, the V gene TRBV12-3 or TRBV12-4; D perhaps matches TRBD1 (6 bases). This CDR3 spans 14 amino acids. The CDR3 is CASIPRGAFYGYTF. The CDR3, as DNA: TGTGCTAGCATCCCACGGGGGGCGTTCTATGGCTACACCTTC.

Remarks on this clonotype: Being one base from a much bigger clone, this may be a read error. The chain couples TRBV27 to TRBJ1-1, with D maybe TRBD1 (5 bases). CDR1 is MNHEY, CDR2 SMNVEV, per germline (reference sequence). The CDR3 loop spans 16 amino acids. V was pared by 1 base and J by 1 base, with 13 bases between. CDR3 DNA sequence: TGTGCCAGCAGTTTATTATTGGGGGTAGGGAACACTGAAGCTTTCTTT. It translates to CASSLLLGVGNTEAFF.

Points on this clonotype: With a much larger clone just one base away, this may be a read error. This rearrangement joins TRBV20-1 to TRBJ2-5, with 7 bases aligning to TRBD2. In germline, CDR1 is DFQATT, CDR2 SNEGSKA (reference sequence). This CDR3 spans 15 amino acids. Written as DNA, the CDR3 is TGCAGTGCTGGAGAGTCGGGACTACGAAAAGAGACCCAGTACTTC. This encodes CSAGESGLRKETQYF.

This clonotype was picked up a small number of times. This rearrangement joins TRBV6-1 to TRBJ2-3; 9 nucleotides align to TRBD2. This CDR3 is built from 15 residues. Per germline, CDR1 MNHNS and CDR2 SASEGT. V gave up 8 bases and J gave up 4 bases; unmatched junction bases: 10. The CDR3 here is CASSPLAGGSDTQYF. The CDR3 coding sequence is TGTGCCAGCTCTCCGTTGGCGGGGGGGTCAGATACGCAGTATTTT.

This clonotype was recorded many times. The chain combines TRBV6-6 with TRBJ2-3; TRBD1 might be the D (5 bases). The CDR3 covers 13 residues. Deletions cut 5 bases from V and 7 bases from J, with 13 bases between. Looked up from germline, CDR1 is MNHNY and CDR2 is SVGAGI (reference sequence). The CDR3 loop reads CASSGPDRNTQYF. Written as DNA, the CDR3 is TGTGCCAGCAGTGGTCCCGACAGAAATACGCAGTATTTT.

The V call is TRBV11-2, the J call TRBJ2-3, with D possibly matching TRBD2 (6 bases). CDR1 and CDR2 from the germline V gene are SGHAT and FQNNGV. V was pared by 2 bases and J by 0 bases, with 9 bases between. The CDR3 has 15 residues. The CDR3 sequence: CASSLRGTSTDTQYF. The DNA of the CDR3 is TGTGCCAGCAGCTTACGCGGGACTAGCACAGATACGCAGTATTTT.

As concerns this clonotype: A read error may account for a junction end that differs from germline. The CDR3 loop is CAGSPRTGAVETYGYTF. The CDR3 bases are TGTGCCGGCAGCCCTCGGACAGGGGCCGTAGAAACCTATGGCTACACCTTC. The chain recombines TRBV7-2 with TRBJ1-2; 9 bases line up with TRBD1. This CDR3 spans 17 amino acids. The germline V gene has CDR1 SGHTA and CDR2 FQGNSA.

The chain employs TRBV5-8 and TRBJ2-6; a weak D match, TRBD1 (6 bases). The CDR3 contains 15 residues. Trimming removed 2 bases at V and 4 bases at J, with 10 bases between. In germline, CDR1 is SGHTS, CDR2 YDEGEE. CDR3 in DNA: TGTGCCAGCAGCTTCCCAGGGGTAGGGGCCAACGTCCTGACTTTC. It encodes CASSFPGVGANVLTF.

As regards this clonotype: A clone one base away is much larger, so this may be a read error. This chain links TRBV7-2 with TRBJ2-5, with 9 bases fitting TRBD2. The CDR3 contains 16 residues. Germline trimming cut 4 bases from V and 11 bases from J; bases unmatched to any gene: 17. Germline V gene sequence: CDR1 SGHTA, CDR2 FQGNSA. The CDR3 protein is CASSYISGGSYNEQYF. The CDR3 region has the DNA TGTGCCAGCAGCTACATAAGCGGGGGGTCCTACAATGAGCAGTACTTC.

V and J are TRBV11-2 and TRBJ2-2; D possibly corresponds to TRBD2 (6 bases). The CDR3 has 16 residues. V was trimmed by 3 bases and J by 2 bases, leaving 13 bases between them. The germline CDR1 and CDR2 sequences are SGHAT and FQNNGV. This chain's CDR3 is CASSFAGGFNTGELFF. CDR3 bases: TGTGCCAGCAGCTTCGCCGGGGGATTTAACACCGGGGAGCTGTTTTTT.

This chain links TRBV7-2 with TRBJ2-7, with TRBD1 identical over 9 bases. Germline CDR1 SGHTA, CDR2 FQGNSA. With V trimmed by 1 base and J by 3 bases, 7 bases remained unmatched. The CDR3 covers 16 residues. The chain's CDR3 is CASSLEPDRGGYEQYF. The DNA of the CDR3 is TGTGCCAGCAGCTTAGAACCCGACAGGGGGGGCTACGAGCAGTACTTC.

The chain combines TRBV7-8 with TRBJ1-1; no reliable D call. V was clipped by 1 base and J by 5 bases, with 14 bases between them. Per germline, CDR1 SGHVS and CDR2 FQNEAQ. The CDR3 runs 15 residues. The chain's CDR3 is CASSLVYPRATEAFF. CDR3 coding DNA: TGTGCCAGCAGCTTAGTGTACCCGAGGGCAACTGAAGCTTTCTTT.

This clonotype was found many times. This sequence joins TRBV10-3 and TRBJ1-2, with a tentative D call TRBD1 (6 bases). The V end lost 7 bases, the J end lost 3 bases, and 12 bases lay between the germline ends. The CDR3 runs 13 residues. Germline V gene lookup returns CDR1 ENHRY and CDR2 SYGVKD. The CDR3 DNA reads TGTGCCATCACCGACGACAGGTACTATGGCTACACCTTC. It is translated as CAITDDRYYGYTF.

The V call is TRBV3-1, the J call TRBJ1-2, with D uncertain. This CDR3 is 12 amino acids long. Germline V gene data show CDR1 as LGHDT and CDR2 as YNNKEL (reference sequence). V shed 10 bases and J shed 7 bases, with 16 bases lying between them. This CDR3 is CANNTAKGGYTF. CDR3 bases: TGTGCCAACAACACAGCTAAAGGTGGCTACACCTTC.

In its sample, this clonotype was seen once. This may be a read error, as it is one base from a much larger clone. The rearrangement uses TRBV6-5 and TRBJ1-2; 8 bases fit TRBD1. CDR3 length equals 16 residues. Trimming at V came to 0 bases and at J to 8 bases, leaving 11 bases not matched to a gene. In germline, CDR1 is MNHEY, CDR2 SVGAGI. The CDR3 here is CASSYSTGAGWNGYTF. The CDR3 bases are TGTGCCAGCAGTTACTCGACAGGGGCAGGGTGGAACGGCTACACCTTC.

This clonotype was seen at least ten times. The chain joins TRBV20-1 to TRBJ1-1; possibly TRBD1 for D (6 bases). This CDR3 has 17 residues. Trimming removed 2 bases at V and 0 bases at J, with 19 bases between. CDR1 DFQATT and CDR2 SNEGSKA come from the germline V gene (reference sequence). The CDR3 DNA reads TGCAGTGCTAGACCCGCCAGGGGCCGGGCTTTGAACACTGAAGCTTTCTTT. Its protein product is CSARPARGRALNTEAFF.

This clonotype was recorded at least ten times. The chain is built from TRBV29-1 and TRBJ2-5, with 8 bases aligning to TRBD1. This CDR3 has 10 residues. V shed 7 bases, J shed 9 bases, and the junction held 4 bases outside the gene matches. CDR1 is SQVTM, CDR2 ANQGSEA, per germline. This CDR3 reads CSGGTGPQYF. The CDR3, as DNA: TGCAGCGGTGGGACAGGCCCCCAGTACTTC.

In its sample, this clonotype was seen a few times. The V call is TRBV4-2, the J call TRBJ2-2, with D possibly being TRBD2 (6 bases). The V end was cut by 0 bases, the J end by 3 bases, with 11 bases between. The CDR3 spans 16 residues. CDR1 LGHNA and CDR2 YNFKEQ come from the germline V gene. CDR3 protein: CASSQERAGYTGELFF. The CDR3 nucleotides read TGTGCCAGCAGCCAAGAAAGAGCGGGCTACACCGGGGAGCTGTTTTTT.

This clonotype was observed a handful of times. One end of the junction fails to match germline, which may point to a read error. The chain uses TRBV2 and TRBJ2-1, with D tentatively TRBD2 (6 bases). Germline V CDR1 and CDR2: SNHLY, FYNNEI. This CDR3 spans 16 amino acids. CDR3 sequence (DNA): TGTGCCGGCAGTGAGGATGCGGGGCGGTCCTACAATGAGCAGTTCTTC. It translates to CAGSEDAGRSYNEQFF.

About this clonotype itself: One end of the junction does not line up with germline, which may come from a read error. This rearrangement joins TRBV30 to TRBJ1-3; possible D gene TRBD1, 5 bases. The germline CDR1 and CDR2 sequences are GTSNPN and SVGIG (reference sequence). The length of the CDR3 is 13 residues. In nucleotides, the CDR3 is TGTGTCTGGGGCCCTATCTCTGGAAACACCATATATTTT. This gives the protein CVWGPISGNTIYF.

The chain joins TRBV10-3 to TRBJ2-7; D may correspond to TRBD1 or TRBD2 (5 bases each). The germline CDR1 and CDR2 sequences are ENHRY and SYGVKD. The CDR3 is 14 amino acids. The CDR3 nucleotides are TGTGCCAGCAGTGAGTCGAGCAGGGCGGGTGAGCAGTTCGTC. Translating it yields CASSESSRAGEQFV.

This clonotype was seen only a few times. It may be a read error: a sequence one base away is much more abundant. In nucleotides, the CDR3 is TGTGCCAGCAGCCAACTTATGGGTGGGGAGACCCAGTACTTC. This codes for CASSQLMGGETQYF. The genes are TRBV4-2 and TRBJ2-5; no firm D call. Germline V gene lookup returns CDR1 LGHNA and CDR2 YNFKEQ. Trimming removed 2 bases at V and 5 bases at J, with 12 bases between. The CDR3 length is 14 residues.